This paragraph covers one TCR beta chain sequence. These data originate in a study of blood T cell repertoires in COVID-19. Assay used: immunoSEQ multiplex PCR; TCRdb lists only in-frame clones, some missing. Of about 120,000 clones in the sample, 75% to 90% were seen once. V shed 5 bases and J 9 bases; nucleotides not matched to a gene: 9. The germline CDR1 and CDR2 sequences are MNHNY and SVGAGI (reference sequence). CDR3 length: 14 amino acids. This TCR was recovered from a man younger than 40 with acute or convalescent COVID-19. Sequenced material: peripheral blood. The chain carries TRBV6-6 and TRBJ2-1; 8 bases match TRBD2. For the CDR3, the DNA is TGTGCCAGCAGTCCGGGACTAGTTGTCGGTGAGCAGTTCTTC. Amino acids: CASSPGLVVGEQFF.